This TCR beta chain came from a study of T cell clonotyping in hematopoietic cell transplantation (dated by TCRdb to the early 2020s). Study-level background: A total of over 130 blood samples were gathered in the study from a few dozen consecutive transplant recipients along with their related donors. Patients were recruited between 2015 and January 2017 and followed until September 2020 or death.

Blood samples for TCR beta sequencing were provided by related transplant donors. Using Nuclei Lysis Solution, genomic DNA was extracted from unfractionated peripheral blood mononuclear cells that were either fresh or cryopreserved. The CDR3 numbers 14 residues from cysteine through phenylalanine. Just the 42-base CDR3 DNA is kept, in frame starting at base 1. Per the germline V gene, MRHNA is the CDR1 and SNTAGT is the CDR2. V is pruned by 5 bases and J by 5 bases, leaving 5 bases of the junction without a gene match. With the immunoSEQ assay, which is a bias-controlled multiplex PCR relying on V- and J-specific primers, TCR beta CDR3 regions were amplified from genomic DNA. In a second PCR step, the CDR3 amplicons were tagged with a proprietary barcode plus Illumina adapter sequences. An Illumina MiSeq instrument was used for sequencing of the CDR3 libraries. As for the authors' bioinformatics: Export and quality control were done with immunoSEQ Analyzer 3.0, while downstream analyses used R Bioconductor and Immunarch. Repertoire metrics were calculated using only productive rearrangements within the normalized downsampled data set. In the normalized cohort, clonotypes with more than 5 templates were defined as pathologically expanded. Repertoire diversity was measured with the Inverse Simpson Index. To capture all clonotypes, the CMV-specificity analyses were run on the non-normalized data set. What TCRdb holds here is the immuneACCESS table cut down to in-frame rearrangements. Part of the clones is not present; checked against another copy, under half of the missing clones reflect an unresolved V gene, and the others are unexplained. V, J and clone size reflect that table, while D and trimming were determined from the DNA. The sample table lists fewer than 2,000 clones, more than 75% of them with a count of one. The biggest ten clones account for approximately 8.8% of the sample.

On this clone itself: Its cognate antigen has yet to be identified. Base qualities are not at hand, and no much larger clone is one base apart.

The paper as a whole reports these results and caveats: Just a small fraction of recipient repertoires overlapped with donor repertoires, and more than 97% appeared de novo at the given depth. Broader posttransplant TCR repertoire diversity was predicted by donor and pretransplant recipient Inverse Simpson Index values. The sample size was limited and the cells went unsorted, which meant the CD4 and CD8 repertoire contributions could not be told apart. After transplant, TCR diversity in recipients dropped, and pathologically expanded clonotypes increased progressively from day 30 to day 180.

This sequence uses TRBV6-4 and TRBJ2-5; TRBD2 fits 10 bases in the junction. This TCR was sampled from a man between 25 and 39 years old in good health. Some clones in this sample may be carry-over from other donors' samples. Sequenced: peripheral blood mononuclear cells. CDR3 sequence: CASSKSSGSETQYF. In nucleotide form, the sequence is TGTGCCAGCAGTAAATCTAGCGGGAGTGAGACCCAGTACTTC.